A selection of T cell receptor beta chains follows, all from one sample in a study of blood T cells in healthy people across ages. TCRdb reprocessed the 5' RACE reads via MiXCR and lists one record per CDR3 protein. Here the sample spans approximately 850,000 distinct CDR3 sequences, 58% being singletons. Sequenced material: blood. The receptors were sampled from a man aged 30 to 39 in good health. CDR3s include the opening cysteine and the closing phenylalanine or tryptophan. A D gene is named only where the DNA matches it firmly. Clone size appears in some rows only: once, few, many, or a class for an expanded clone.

TGCAGTGCCCCCAGCCCGCGCCAGGATACAGATACGCAGTATTTT CSAPSPRQDTDTQYF TRBJ2-3 . . TRBV20-1
TGTGCCAGCCGTGTTAATTTGAACACTGAAGCTTTCTTT CASRVNLNTEAFF TRBJ1-1 . . TRBV25-1
TGTGCCACCAGCAGTGGCGGGGGCTACACCTTC CATSSGGGYTF TRBJ1-2 . few TRBV24-1
TGTGCCAGCAGCTTAGAACAGAAATACGAGCAGTACTTC CASSLEQKYEQYF TRBJ2-7 . . TRBV7-9
TGTGCCAGCAGCCAAATAGGGACGGGCTTCGATGAGCAGTTCTTC CASSQIGTGFDEQFF TRBJ2-1 . . TRBV7-2
TGTGCCAGCAGCTTAAGGCAGTACGAGCAGTACTTC CASSLRQYEQYF TRBJ2-7 . . TRBV13
TGTGCCAGCAGCTTAGGCTTGGGTCCCAGTGAGCAGTTCTTC CASSLGLGPSEQFF TRBJ2-1 . few TRBV7-2
TGTGCCAGCAGTGCGGGACTAGCCGCCGGGACCCAGTACTTC CASSAGLAAGTQYF TRBJ2-5 TRBD2 . TRBV12-3/TRBV12-4
TGTGCCAGCAGCTCATACCGGGACGTCCGTAGAAGAGATGGCAATTCACCCCTCCACTTT CASSSYRDVRRRDGNSPLHF TRBJ1-6 . . TRBV7-8
TGTGCCAGCAGCCGGGACACCGCACGCTATGGCTACACCTTC CASSRDTARYGYTF TRBJ1-2 . . TRBV27
TGTGCCAGCAGTTCCACAGGGCTCTATGGCTACACCTTC CASSSTGLYGYTF TRBJ1-2 . few TRBV6-5
TGCAGTGCTAGTAGACTAGCGGGAGAGACCCAGTACTTC CSASRLAGETQYF TRBJ2-5 TRBD2 . TRBV20-1
TGTGCCAGCAGCCCTAGGGGCGAAAACATTCAGTACTTC CASSPRGENIQYF TRBJ2-4 . . TRBV7-2
TGCGCCAGCAGCTTGCCCGAGAACTATGGCTACACCTTC CASSLPENYGYTF TRBJ1-2 . . TRBV5-1
. CASSFLAGGASWTDTQYF TRBJ2-3 . few TRBV27
TGCAGTGCTAGAGGGAGTAGGAACTACGAGCAGTACTTC CSARGSRNYEQYF TRBJ2-7 . . TRBV20-1
TGTGCCAGCAGTTTTCTACAGGGTCAGCAGTACTTC CASSFLQGQQYF TRBJ2-7 . once TRBV28
TGTGCCAGCAGCTTAATTCTAGCGGGAGTGAATGAGCAGTTCTTC CASSLILAGVNEQFF TRBJ2-1 TRBD2 few TRBV7-3
TGTGCCAGCAGCCAAGAGGGAAACAGGGGGTGGGAGCAGTACTTC CASSQEGNRGWEQYF TRBJ2-7 TRBD1 . TRBV4-2
TGCGCCAGCAGCCAAGATCGGGAGGGGGGCACAGATACGCAGTATTTT CASSQDREGGTDTQYF TRBJ2-3 TRBD2 . TRBV4-3
TGCGCCAGCAGCGATTGGGGTGAGACCCAGTACTTC CASSDWGETQYF TRBJ2-5 . . TRBV5-1
TGTGCCAGCGACAGGGGCTACGAGCAGTACTTC CASDRGYEQYF TRBJ2-7 TRBD1 . TRBV6-1
TGCGCCAGCAGCGACCTGACAGGGATGAACACTGAAGCTTTCTTT CASSDLTGMNTEAFF TRBJ1-1 TRBD1 few TRBV5-1
TGTGCCAGCAGCGTAGGGGACAGCTATGGCTACACCTTC CASSVGDSYGYTF TRBJ1-2 TRBD1 . TRBV7-2
TGTGCCAGCAGCTTAGCGGGTCGGAGCAATCAGCCCCAGCATTTT CASSLAGRSNQPQHF TRBJ1-5 . . TRBV7-9
TGCAGTGCTAGAGTAGCGGGGGGCATTAGCACAGATACGCAGTATTTT CSARVAGGISTDTQYF TRBJ2-3 TRBD2 . TRBV20-1
TGTGCCAGCAGTTTACTAGCGGTTGCGGGAGGGCCGAGGGAGACCCAGTTCTTC CASSLLAVAGGPRETQFF TRBJ2-1 TRBD2 . TRBV28
TGTGCCAGCAGCCTAAACGTGGACTGCAGCTATGGCTACACCTTC CASSLNVDCSYGYTF TRBJ1-2 . . TRBV6-5
TGTGCCAACTACCCCGGGACTAGCGGGAATACGCAGTATTTT CANYPGTSGNTQYF TRBJ2-3 TRBD2 . TRBV2
TGTGCCAGCAGTCCGTATAGGCCAGATACGCAGTATTTT CASSPYRPDTQYF TRBJ2-3 . . TRBV12-3/TRBV12-4
TGTGCCAGCAGTCCCTTCCTAACAGGGGGCACAGATACGCAGTATTTT CASSPFLTGGTDTQYF TRBJ2-3 TRBD1 . TRBV6-5
TGCAGCGTTGAAGATCGTCCCTACACTGAAGCTTTCTTT CSVEDRPYTEAFF TRBJ1-1 . . TRBV29-1
TGCAGTGCTAGAGATAGGGGACCAGGGACCCAGTACTTC CSARDRGPGTQYF TRBJ2-5 . once TRBV20-1
TGCAGTGCTACGTGGGACCACTCCTACGAGCAGTACTTC CSATWDHSYEQYF TRBJ2-7 . . TRBV20-1
TGCAGCGTCCAAGGAGGGGGTGGTATACGGGGCAATGAGCAGTACTTC CSVQGGGGIRGNEQYF TRBJ2-7 . . TRBV29-1
TGTGCCAGCCTAAGGGGTGGGGCCAACGTCCTGACTTTC CASLRGGANVLTF TRBJ2-6 . few TRBV13
TGTGCCAGCAAACCCCAGGAGAAAGAGACCCAGTACTTC CASKPQEKETQYF TRBJ2-5 . . TRBV6-5
TGTGCCAGTAGCCCAAGATTGGGGAGCTCCTACAATGAACAGTTCTTC CASSPRLGSSYNEQFF TRBJ2-1 . . TRBV6-6
TGTGCCAGCAGCCACCCGGGGATCGATGGCTACACCTTC CASSHPGIDGYTF TRBJ1-2 . . TRBV3-1
TGTGCCAGCAGTTACGGGGGGAGCGAAGAGACCCAGTACTTC CASSYGGSEETQYF TRBJ2-5 . once TRBV6-5
TGTGCCAGCAGGACTAGATCCTCTGGACCCACAGATACGCAGTATTTT CASRTRSSGPTDTQYF TRBJ2-3 . . TRBV28
TGTGCCAGCAGCCGCTCGGGGGGCGACAGCTCCTACGAGCAGTACTTC CASSRSGGDSSYEQYF TRBJ2-7 . . TRBV7-2
TGTGCCAGCAGCCACGGAACCGGACTAGCCTACGAGCAGTACTTC CASSHGTGLAYEQYF TRBJ2-7 TRBD2 few TRBV4-2
TGCGCCAGCAGTGACTTGGGCCTACAGGGGGAGGGAGAGACCCAGTACTTC CASSDLGLQGEGETQYF TRBJ2-5 . once TRBV10-2
TGTGCCAGCAGCTCGACCAGGGGATTCTATGGCTACACCTTC CASSSTRGFYGYTF TRBJ1-2 . . TRBV12-3/TRBV12-4
TGTGCCAGCAGCCAAGTAAACGGGAATGAGCAGTACTTC CASSQVNGNEQYF TRBJ2-5 . . TRBV3-1
TGTGCCAGCAGCGAGACCAGGGGGGGAGGGGAGCTGTTTTTT CASSETRGGGELFF TRBJ2-2 . . TRBV27
TGTGCCAGCAGCCGCGGCCTCCTTACGCTTTCCTACAATGAGCAGTTCTTC CASSRGLLTLSYNEQFF TRBJ2-1 . once TRBV6-1
TGCAGTGCTCCCATTAGCGGGCGCAATGAGCAGTTCTTC CSAPISGRNEQFF TRBJ2-1 TRBD2 once TRBV20-1
TGTGCCAGCAGCCACCCTGGGACAGGAGGGGACGAGCAGTACTTC CASSHPGTGGDEQYF TRBJ2-7 TRBD1 once TRBV3-1